Below, one T cell receptor (beta chain) is given with its context. What it recognizes is unknown. TCRdb's table, derived via immunoSEQ multiplex PCR, lists solely in-frame clones and lacks some. Among some 85,000 clones, around 90% were seen once, and the ten largest hold 1.6%. The CDR3 length is 12 residues. The germline CDR1 and CDR2 sequences are LGHNA and YNFKEQ. The germline V and J ends were trimmed by 0 bases and 7 bases, with 4 bases remaining between them. Samples were taken at baseline and on day 1 of cycles 4 and 7. This sample stems from a study of OX40 agonist ivuxolimab in advanced cancers. Study context: A diagnosis of hepatocellular carcinoma, melanoma, renal cell or head and neck cancer was present in dose-escalation patients. Study-wide results and limits: CD4+ T cells averaged fewer expanded clones than CD8+ T cells. Patients with a partial response at 0.1-3.0 mg/kg had among the lowest clonal expansion.

The sequence was obtained from an adult with an advanced solid tumor such as melanoma, head and neck, liver or kidney cancer. The specimen comprised CD4+ or CD8+ T cells sorted from blood, sampled in a trial of the OX40 agonist ivuxolimab. The gene calls are TRBV4-2 and TRBJ2-4; unclear D gene. The DNA of the CDR3 is TGTGCCAGCAGCCAAGACAGTAACATTCAGTACTTC. Protein: CASSQDSNIQYF.